Below, 3 T cell receptor beta chains from the same sample are listed, as sequenced in a study of shared clonotypes between healthy human individuals. TCRdb's table, derived via immunoSEQ multiplex PCR, lists solely in-frame clones and lacks some. This sample carries fewer than 1.6 million clones, approximately 98.5% of them seen once, and the ten largest clones take about 0.34%. Sequencing input: naive CD4+ T cells sorted from blood. Subset indicated: CD45RA+ positively selected. The receptors were sampled from a man aged 25 to 40 in good health.

The chain joins TRBV29-1 to TRBJ1-1; D gene unclear. Looked up from germline, CDR1 is SQVTM and CDR2 is ANQGSEA. Between the trimmed V and J ends, which lost 0 bases and 0 bases, there was a span of 8 bases. The CDR3 has 14 residues. CDR3 in amino acids: CSVEDQMLNTEAFF. The CDR3 nucleotides read TGCAGCGTTGAAGATCAGATGTTGAACACTGAAGCTTTCTTT.

As regards this clone: In the same sample, other DNA sequences code for this CDR3. The rearrangement uses TRBV18 and TRBJ2-3; D gene ambiguous. Germline values: CDR1 KGHSH, CDR2 LQKENI. The V end was cut by 0 bases, the J end by 0 bases, with 4 bases between. The CDR3 runs 14 residues. The CDR3: CASSPPSSTDTQYF. The DNA of the CDR3 is TGTGCCAGCTCACCACCGTCTAGCACAGATACGCAGTATTTT.

This clone was found a few times. Other nucleotide sequences from this sample produce the same CDR3. V usage is TRBV30 and J usage is TRBJ1-5; no firm D call. The ends were cut back, 3 bases at V and 0 bases at J, with 6 bases in the middle. From germline, CDR1 is GTSNPN and CDR2 SVGIG (reference sequence). CDR3 length: 13 amino acids. The CDR3, as DNA: TGTGCCTGGAGCCCGGATAGCAATCAGCCCCAGCATTTT. Protein sequence: CAWSPDSNQPQHF.